A selection of T cell receptor beta chains follows, all from one sample in a study of CD8+CD57+ T cells in acquired aplastic anemia. TCRdb independently ran MiXCR on the reads; one entry per CDR3 protein. The data show over 150,000 distinct CDR3 sequences, over 50% seen once. The sequenced material came from sorted CD4+, CD8+, or CD8+CD57+ T cells (not recorded which) from PBMCs. Source of these receptors: a human donor with aplastic anemia. Both conserved end residues are part of each CDR3. D genes are given only for firm matches. The listing skips clone size in some rows; elsewhere it reads once, few, many or a size class.

v_gene: TRBV19; j_gene: TRBJ2-7; d_gene: .; len: 16; abundance: .; CDR3aa: CASSIRRWTEGYEQYF; CDR3nt: TGTGCCAGTAGTATAAGAAGGTGGACAGAGGGCTACGAGCAGTACTTC
v_gene: TRBV5-1; j_gene: TRBJ1-1; d_gene: .; len: 14; abundance: .; CDR3aa: CASSFSPGNTEAFF; CDR3nt: TGCGCCAGCAGCTTTTCACCCGGGAACACTGAAGCTTTCTTT
v_gene: TRBV11-1; j_gene: TRBJ2-3; d_gene: TRBD1; len: 16; abundance: .; CDR3aa: CASSERGQGASDTQYF; CDR3nt: TGTGCCAGCAGCGAGCGAGGACAGGGGGCATCAGATACGCAGTATTTT
v_gene: TRBV24-1; j_gene: TRBJ2-3; d_gene: TRBD2; len: 15; abundance: .; CDR3aa: CATSDISGGLDTQYF; CDR3nt: TGTGCCACCAGTGATATTAGCGGGGGGTTAGATACGCAGTATTTT
v_gene: TRBV5-1; j_gene: TRBJ1-4; d_gene: .; len: 16; abundance: .; CDR3aa: CASSLGAGGVNEKLFF; CDR3nt: TGCGCCAGCAGCTTGGGAGCCGGGGGAGTTAATGAAAAACTGTTTTTT
v_gene: TRBV2; j_gene: TRBJ1-6; d_gene: TRBD1; len: 14; abundance: once; CDR3aa: CASSRDRIWSPLHF; CDR3nt: TGTGCCAGCAGTAGGGACAGGATTTGGTCACCCCTCCACTTT
v_gene: TRBV15; j_gene: TRBJ2-3; d_gene: TRBD2; len: 16; abundance: many; CDR3aa: CATSSRTSGGLDTQYF; CDR3nt: TGTGCCACCAGCAGTCGGACTAGCGGGGGGTTGGATACGCAGTATTTT
v_gene: TRBV10-1; j_gene: TRBJ2-2; d_gene: .; len: 13; abundance: .; CDR3aa: CASSEAAPGELFF; CDR3nt: TGCGCCAGCAGTGAGGCAGCCCCCGGGGAGCTGTTTTTT
v_gene: TRBV5-1; j_gene: TRBJ2-7; d_gene: .; len: 14; abundance: few; CDR3aa: CASSSGSRAYEQYF; CDR3nt: TGCGCCAGCAGCTCCGGGAGCAGGGCCTACGAGCAGTACTTC
v_gene: TRBV24-1; j_gene: TRBJ2-5; d_gene: .; len: 12; abundance: .; CDR3aa: CATSAGRETQYF; CDR3nt: TGTGCCACCAGTGCAGGGAGAGAGACCCAGTACTTC
v_gene: TRBV19; j_gene: TRBJ2-1; d_gene: TRBD1; len: 15; abundance: .; CDR3aa: CTSTTGIRDRNEQFF; CDR3nt: TGTACCAGTACGACAGGGATTAGGGACAGGAATGAGCAGTTCTTC
v_gene: TRBV6-1; j_gene: TRBJ1-2; d_gene: TRBD1; len: 14; abundance: large; CDR3aa: CASGNRDRVYGYTF; CDR3nt: TGTGCCAGCGGAAACCGGGACAGGGTTTATGGCTACACCTTC
v_gene: TRBV2; j_gene: TRBJ2-7; d_gene: TRBD2; len: 14; abundance: .; CDR3aa: CASSPTSGSYEQYF; CDR3nt: TGTGCCAGCAGTCCGACTAGCGGGAGCTACGAGCAGTACTTC
v_gene: TRBV7-2; j_gene: TRBJ1-1; d_gene: .; len: 15; abundance: once; CDR3aa: CASSLVGTPNTEAFF; CDR3nt: TGTGCCAGCAGCTTAGTGGGGACACCGAACACTGAAGCTTTCTTT
v_gene: TRBV19; j_gene: TRBJ1-5; d_gene: .; len: 15; abundance: .; CDR3aa: CASSAGGSSNQPQHF; CDR3nt: TGTGCCAGTAGTGCTGGGGGCTCTAGCAATCAGCCCCAGCATTTT
v_gene: TRBV24-1; j_gene: TRBJ2-1; d_gene: TRBD2; len: 18; abundance: many; CDR3aa: CATSDLSSGGANYNEQFF; CDR3nt: TGTGCCACCAGTGATTTAAGCAGCGGGGGGGCAAACTACAATGAGCAGTTCTTC
v_gene: TRBV5-1; j_gene: TRBJ2-5; d_gene: .; len: 13; abundance: .; CDR3aa: CASSLRYQETQYF; CDR3nt: TGCGCCAGCAGTCTCAGGTACCAAGAGACCCAGTACTTC
v_gene: TRBV6-1; j_gene: TRBJ2-7; d_gene: TRBD2; len: 17; abundance: many; CDR3aa: CASSTGLAGALPYEQYF; CDR3nt: TGTGCCAGCAGTACTGGACTAGCGGGGGCCCTCCCCTACGAGCAGTACTTC
v_gene: TRBV10-3; j_gene: TRBJ1-1; d_gene: .; len: 13; abundance: .; CDR3aa: CAISESGNTEAFF; CDR3nt: TGTGCCATCAGTGAGTCGGGCAACACTGAAGCTTTCTTT
v_gene: TRBV4-3; j_gene: TRBJ1-5; d_gene: .; len: 15; abundance: many; CDR3aa: CASSQEGYGNQPQHF; CDR3nt: TGCGCCAGCAGCCAAGAAGGCTACGGGAATCAGCCCCAGCATTTT
v_gene: TRBV5-8; j_gene: TRBJ2-5; d_gene: TRBD1; len: 14; abundance: many; CDR3aa: CASSLVGTGVTQYF; CDR3nt: TGTGCCAGCAGCTTGGTGGGGACAGGGGTGACCCAGTACTTC
v_gene: TRBV27; j_gene: TRBJ2-7; d_gene: .; len: 16; abundance: .; CDR3aa: CASSLSREGSSHEQYF; CDR3nt: TGTGCCAGCAGTTTATCTCGGGAAGGGAGCTCCCACGAGCAGTACTTC
v_gene: TRBV4-1; j_gene: TRBJ1-6; d_gene: TRBD1; len: 17; abundance: many; CDR3aa: CASSQETGDFGNSPLHF; CDR3nt: TGCGCCAGCAGCCAAGAGACAGGGGATTTCGGTAATTCACCCCTCCACTTT
v_gene: TRBV7-8; j_gene: TRBJ2-5; d_gene: .; len: 14; abundance: many; CDR3aa: CASSPSGRKETQYF; CDR3nt: TGTGCCAGCAGCCCCTCCGGCCGTAAAGAGACCCAGTACTTC
v_gene: TRBV5-6; j_gene: TRBJ2-1; d_gene: .; len: 17; abundance: many; CDR3aa: CASSLAGGGGSYNEQFF; CDR3nt: TGTGCCAGCAGCTTGGCTGGGGGCGGGGGCTCCTACAATGAGCAGTTCTTC
v_gene: TRBV19; j_gene: TRBJ1-2; d_gene: .; len: 14; abundance: .; CDR3aa: CASIGTSGDYGYTF; CDR3nt: TGTGCCAGTATTGGGACTAGCGGGGACTATGGCTACACCTTC
v_gene: TRBV19; j_gene: TRBJ1-1; d_gene: .; len: 14; abundance: many; CDR3aa: CASSIGGDPTEAFF; CDR3nt: TGTGCCAGTAGTATAGGGGGGGATCCCACTGAAGCTTTCTTT
v_gene: TRBV5-5; j_gene: TRBJ2-7; d_gene: TRBD1; len: 14; abundance: .; CDR3aa: CVSSIRGQGNEQYF; CDR3nt: TGTGTCAGCAGCATCCGAGGACAGGGCAACGAGCAGTACTTC
v_gene: TRBV20-1; j_gene: TRBJ2-7; d_gene: .; len: 11; abundance: .; CDR3aa: CSAREGTVRYF; CDR3nt: TGCAGTGCTAGAGAAGGGACCGTAAGGTACTTC
v_gene: TRBV20-1; j_gene: TRBJ2-3; d_gene: .; len: 17; abundance: many; CDR3aa: CSARDNMGETSTDTQYF; CDR3nt: TGCAGTGCTAGAGATAATATGGGGGAGACTAGCACAGATACGCAGTATTTT
v_gene: TRBV2; j_gene: TRBJ1-6; d_gene: .; len: 15; abundance: many; CDR3aa: CASSDKTDNNSPLHF; CDR3nt: TGTGCCAGCAGTGATAAGACCGATAATAATTCACCCCTCCACTTT
v_gene: TRBV6-5; j_gene: TRBJ2-1; d_gene: .; len: 15; abundance: many; CDR3aa: CASSYGSGEYNEQFF; CDR3nt: TGTGCCAGCAGTTACGGATCGGGGGAGTACAATGAGCAGTTCTTC
v_gene: TRBV27; j_gene: TRBJ1-6; d_gene: .; len: 13; abundance: many; CDR3aa: CASSQDSSSPLHF; CDR3nt: TGTGCCAGCAGCCAGGACAGTTCTTCACCCCTCCACTTT
v_gene: TRBV7-3; j_gene: TRBJ2-3; d_gene: .; len: 15; abundance: many; CDR3aa: CASSWLTGSTDTQYF; CDR3nt: TGTGCCAGCAGCTGGTTGACAGGAAGCACAGATACGCAGTATTTT
v_gene: TRBV7-9; j_gene: TRBJ2-7; d_gene: TRBD1; len: 15; abundance: .; CDR3aa: CASSFARTGRNEQYF; CDR3nt: TGTGCCAGCAGCTTCGCTAGGACAGGGCGTAACGAGCAGTACTTC
v_gene: TRBV19; j_gene: TRBJ1-1; d_gene: .; len: 14; abundance: many; CDR3aa: CASSQDSPGTEAFF; CDR3nt: TGTGCCAGTAGCCAGGACAGCCCGGGCACTGAAGCTTTCTTT
v_gene: TRBV10-3; j_gene: TRBJ2-7; d_gene: TRBD1; len: 11; abundance: .; CDR3aa: CASAQGYEQYF; CDR3nt: TGTGCCTCAGCACAGGGGTACGAGCAGTACTTC
v_gene: TRBV29-1; j_gene: TRBJ1-2; d_gene: .; len: 11; abundance: few; CDR3aa: CSVVTFYGYTF; CDR3nt: TGCAGCGTTGTGACATTCTATGGCTACACCTTC
v_gene: TRBV19; j_gene: TRBJ1-5; d_gene: TRBD1; len: 17; abundance: many; CDR3aa: CASSTATGTYSNQPQHF; CDR3nt: TGTGCCAGTAGTACCGCGACAGGGACCTATAGCAATCAGCCCCAGCATTTT
v_gene: TRBV4-1; j_gene: TRBJ2-3; d_gene: TRBD2; len: 18; abundance: .; CDR3aa: CASSHGTRTSGISHTQYF; CDR3nt: TGCGCCAGCAGCCATGGTACCCGGACTAGCGGGATTTCGCATACGCAGTATTTT
v_gene: TRBV6-1; j_gene: TRBJ2-6; d_gene: .; len: 15; abundance: many; CDR3aa: CASGLSSSGANVLTF; CDR3nt: TGTGCCAGCGGATTAAGCAGCTCTGGGGCCAACGTCCTGACTTTC
v_gene: TRBV2; j_gene: TRBJ2-3; d_gene: .; len: 12; abundance: .; CDR3aa: CASSDRRDTQYF; CDR3nt: TGTGCCAGCAGTGACCGGAGAGACACGCAGTATTTT
v_gene: TRBV9; j_gene: TRBJ2-7; d_gene: .; len: 14; abundance: many; CDR3aa: CASSADLLPHEQYF; CDR3nt: TGTGCCAGCAGCGCGGACTTACTCCCACACGAGCAGTACTTC
v_gene: TRBV7-8; j_gene: TRBJ1-4; d_gene: .; len: 12; abundance: many; CDR3aa: CASSSGREKLFF; CDR3nt: TGTGCCAGCAGTTCAGGGAGGGAAAAACTGTTTTTT
v_gene: TRBV7-2; j_gene: TRBJ2-3; d_gene: .; len: 12; abundance: .; CDR3aa: CASSLPTDTQYF; CDR3nt: TGTGCCAGCAGCCTGCCGACAGATACGCAGTATTTT
v_gene: TRBV5-1; j_gene: TRBJ2-1; d_gene: TRBD2; len: 18; abundance: once; CDR3aa: CASSLEGLAGGWYNEQFF; CDR3nt: TGCGCCAGCAGCTTGGAAGGACTAGCGGGAGGATGGTACAATGAGCAGTTCTTC
v_gene: TRBV2; j_gene: TRBJ1-4; d_gene: .; len: 14; abundance: few; CDR3aa: CASSERAAQEKLFF; CDR3nt: TGTGCCAGCAGTGAAAGGGCCGCCCAAGAAAAACTGTTTTTT
v_gene: TRBV25-1; j_gene: TRBJ2-7; d_gene: .; len: 17; abundance: .; CDR3aa: CASSELSEVGTIYEQYF; CDR3nt: TGTGCCAGCAGTGAACTGTCTGAGGTTGGGACAATCTACGAGCAGTACTTC
v_gene: TRBV7-2; j_gene: TRBJ2-2; d_gene: .; len: 14; abundance: .; CDR3aa: CASSRVTDTGELFF; CDR3nt: TGTGCCAGCAGCCGAGTGACAGACACCGGGGAGCTGTTTTTT
v_gene: TRBV9; j_gene: TRBJ2-3; d_gene: .; len: 15; abundance: many; CDR3aa: CASSTRDWRTDTQYF; CDR3nt: TGTGCCAGCAGCACGCGGGACTGGCGCACAGATACGCAGTATTTT
v_gene: TRBV4-1; j_gene: TRBJ2-7; d_gene: .; len: 15; abundance: .; CDR3aa: CASSQGTAHPYEQYF; CDR3nt: TGCGCCAGCAGCCAAGGGACAGCTCACCCCTACGAGCAGTACTTC
v_gene: TRBV29-1; j_gene: TRBJ2-5; d_gene: .; len: 13; abundance: few; CDR3aa: CSVVNRVVETQYF; CDR3nt: TGCAGCGTTGTGAACAGGGTTGTGGAGACCCAGTACTTC
v_gene: TRBV5-5; j_gene: TRBJ1-2; d_gene: .; len: 15; abundance: .; CDR3aa: CASSVEDGDLYGYTF; CDR3nt: TGTGCCAGCAGCGTAGAGGACGGAGACTTATATGGCTACACCTTC
v_gene: TRBV2; j_gene: TRBJ2-2; d_gene: .; len: 14; abundance: few; CDR3aa: CASSEGVGAGELFF; CDR3nt: TGTGCCAGCAGTGAGGGGGTGGGAGCCGGGGAGCTGTTTTTT
v_gene: TRBV19; j_gene: TRBJ2-5; d_gene: .; len: 12; abundance: .; CDR3aa: CASSIGGETQYF; CDR3nt: TGTGCCAGTAGTATCGGTGGGGAGACCCAGTACTTC
v_gene: TRBV13; j_gene: TRBJ2-7; d_gene: TRBD1; len: 14; abundance: many; CDR3aa: CASSPGQGRYEQYF; CDR3nt: TGTGCCAGCAGCCCCGGACAGGGACGCTACGAGCAGTACTTC
v_gene: TRBV4-2; j_gene: TRBJ2-7; d_gene: TRBD2; len: 14; abundance: .; CDR3aa: CASSQESGGHEQYF; CDR3nt: TGTGCCAGCAGCCAAGAGAGCGGGGGCCACGAGCAGTACTTC
v_gene: TRBV5-4; j_gene: TRBJ1-6; d_gene: TRBD1; len: 15; abundance: .; CDR3aa: CASSLGTGGDSPLHF; CDR3nt: TGTGCCAGCAGCTTGGGGACAGGGGGAGATTCACCCCTCCACTTT